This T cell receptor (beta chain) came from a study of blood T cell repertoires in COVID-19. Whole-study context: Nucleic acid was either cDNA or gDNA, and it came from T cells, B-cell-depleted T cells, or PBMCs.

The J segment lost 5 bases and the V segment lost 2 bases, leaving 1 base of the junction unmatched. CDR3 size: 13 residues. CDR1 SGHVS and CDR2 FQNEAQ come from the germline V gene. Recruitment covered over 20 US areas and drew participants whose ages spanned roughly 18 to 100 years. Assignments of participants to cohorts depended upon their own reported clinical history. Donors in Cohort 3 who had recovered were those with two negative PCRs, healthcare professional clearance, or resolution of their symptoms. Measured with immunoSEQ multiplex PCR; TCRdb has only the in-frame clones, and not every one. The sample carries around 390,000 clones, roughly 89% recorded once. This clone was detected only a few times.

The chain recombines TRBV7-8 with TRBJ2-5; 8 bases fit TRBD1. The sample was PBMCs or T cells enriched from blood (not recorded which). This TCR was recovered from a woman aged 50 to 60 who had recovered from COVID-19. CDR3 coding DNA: TGTGCCAGCAGCTTAAACAGGGGGGAGACCCAGTACTTC. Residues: CASSLNRGETQYF.